The 24 T cell receptor beta chains listed next were all sequenced from one sample in a study of technical replicates of blood from a handful of donors. Some clones are missing from TCRdb's copy, which holds only in-frame ones; the method was immunoSEQ multiplex PCR. The table lists 70,000 or so clones, about nine tenths of them singletons. Sequences were obtained from T cells isolated from PBMCs. These receptors all come from a human donor in good health. Some clones in this sample may be carry-over from other donors' samples.

The chain is built from TRBV6-6 and TRBJ2-5; 8 bases align to TRBD2. Trimming at V came to 0 bases and at J to 5 bases, leaving 8 bases not matched to a gene. The CDR3 sequence is 16 residues long. Germline V gene lookup returns CDR1 MNHNY and CDR2 SVGAGI (reference sequence). Here the CDR3 DNA reads TGTGCCAGCAGTTACTCCTGGGCGGGGGGTGCGGAGACCCAGTACTTC. Encoded protein: CASSYSWAGGAETQYF.

The chain joins TRBV29-1 to TRBJ1-1, with D possibly matching TRBD1 (6 bases). CDR3 size: 13 residues. The germline V gene encodes CDR1 SQVTM and CDR2 ANQGSEA. Between the trimmed V and J ends, which lost 6 bases and 3 bases, there was a span of 14 bases. CDR3 in amino acids: CSVGQAGDTEAFF. Here the CDR3 DNA reads TGCAGCGTGGGACAAGCGGGGGACACTGAAGCTTTCTTT.

The chain links TRBV19 to TRBJ2-6; the match to TRBD1 covers 10 bases. CDR3 length: 16 residues. Per germline, CDR1 LNHDA and CDR2 SQIVND (reference sequence). Unmatched junction bases numbered 2, after V lost 4 bases and J lost 2 bases. DNA of the CDR3: TGTGCCAGTAGTAGAGACAGGGGGCCTGGGGCCAACGTCCTGACTTTC. It is translated as CASSRDRGPGANVLTF.

This clone occurred once. The rearrangement joins TRBV5-4 to TRBJ1-1, with D perhaps TRBD1 (6 bases). This CDR3 spans 14 amino acids. Trimming took 3 bases from V and 2 from J, leaving 11 bases between them. Germline values: CDR1 SGHNT, CDR2 YYREEE (reference sequence). The CDR3 DNA reads as TGTGCCAGCAGCTCGGGGACATCTAACACTGAAGCTTTCTTT. This sequence encodes CASSSGTSNTEAFF.

The rearrangement joins TRBV28 to TRBJ1-1, with 8 bases aligning to TRBD1. Germline CDR1 reads MDHEN; CDR2 reads SYDVKM. V lost 0 bases and J lost 8; bases outside the gene matches: 2. CDR3 length: 13 amino acids. The CDR3 DNA reads as TGTGCCAGCAGTTTATGGGGACAGGTCGAAGCTTTCTTT. Protein sequence: CASSLWGQVEAFF.

This clone showed up just once. The chain is built from TRBV28 and TRBJ2-3, with 7 bases identical to TRBD1. J lost 2 bases, V lost 6 bases, and 8 bases had no gene match. Looked up from germline, CDR1 is MDHEN and CDR2 is SYDVKM. The CDR3 length is 15 residues. CDR3 sequence (DNA): TGTGCCAGCAGCGGAACGGGACAGCCCACAGATACGCAGTATTTT. This encodes CASSGTGQPTDTQYF.

The chain links TRBV2 to TRBJ2-3, with 7 bases fitting TRBD2. After removal of 1 base from V and 3 bases from J, the junction contained 4 bases not matched to a gene. Germline V gene sequence: CDR1 SNHLY, CDR2 FYNNEI. This CDR3 region has 15 residues. The chain's CDR3 is CASSEGSGGTDTQYF. The DNA of the CDR3 is TGTGCCAGCAGTGAAGGATCGGGGGGAACAGATACGCAGTATTTT.

V gene TRBV27 combines with J gene TRBJ1-2; 8 positions match TRBD1. From germline, CDR1 is MNHEY and CDR2 SMNVEV (reference sequence). CDR3 length: 15 amino acids. The V and J ends lost 3 bases and 0 bases, in that order; junction bases with no gene match: 3. The CDR3 loop is CASSFGTGPNYGYTF. CDR3 coding DNA: TGTGCCAGCAGTTTCGGGACAGGTCCTAACTATGGCTACACCTTC.

This chain connects TRBV29-1 to TRBJ2-3; D perhaps matches TRBD1 (5 bases). There are 14 residues in the CDR3. The V gene's germline CDR1 is SQVTM and CDR2 ANQGSEA. V was shortened by 0 bases and J by 3 bases, with 10 bases between the two germline ends. The CDR3 loop reads CSVEEAGPTDTQYF. The CDR3 DNA reads TGCAGCGTTGAAGAGGCAGGGCCGACAGATACGCAGTATTTT.

V usage is TRBV11-3 and J usage is TRBJ1-2; the match to TRBD1 covers 8 bases. J gave up 10 bases and V 4 bases, and 11 bases lay outside the gene matches. Germline V gives CDR1 SGHNT, CDR2 YENEEA. The CDR3 is 14 amino acids. CDR3 coding DNA: TGTGCCAGCAGCTCCCGGACAGGGATCCGTGACTACACCTTC. Protein product: CASSSRTGIRDYTF.

This clone has a handful of counts. The chain uses TRBV5-4 and TRBJ2-7, with a possible D match to TRBD2 (6 bases). V was pared by 4 bases and J by 2 bases, with 10 bases between. The CDR3 is made up of 13 amino acids. Per germline, CDR1 SGHNT and CDR2 YYREEE (reference sequence). CDR3 sequence (DNA): TGTGCCAGCAGCCTGGCGGGGACCTACGAGCAGTACTTC. Protein sequence: CASSLAGTYEQYF. Variable domain in full (rest from reference TRBV5-4 and TRBJ2-7): ETGVTQSPTHLIKTRGQQVTLRCSSQSGHNTVSWYQQALGQGPQFIFQYYREEENGRGNFPPRFSGLQFPNYSSELNVNALELDDSALYLCASSLAGTYEQYFGPGTRLTVT.

The CDR3 coding sequence is TGTGCCAGCTCGGGCACTAGCGGAGTTTACGAGCAGTACTTC. It translates to CASSGTSGVYEQYF. The rearrangement uses TRBV18 and TRBJ2-7; 8 nucleotides align to TRBD2. This CDR3 has 14 residues. Germline V lookup: CDR1 KGHSH, CDR2 LQKENI. V shed 6 bases and J 4 bases; nucleotides not matched to a gene: 8.

The chain is built from TRBV4-2 and TRBJ2-1; 10 bases map to TRBD1. This CDR3 region has 15 residues. The V and J ends lost 4 bases and 5 bases, in that order; junction bases with no gene match: 5. Germline values: CDR1 LGHNA, CDR2 YNFKEQ. CDR3 sequence reads: CASSRGTGENNEQFF. CDR3 in DNA: TGTGCCAGCAGCCGAGGGACAGGGGAAAACAATGAGCAGTTCTTC.

V gene TRBV10-1 combines with J gene TRBJ2-3, with D tentatively TRBD1 (5 bases). CDR3 length: 18 amino acids. Germline CDR1 reads WNHNN; CDR2 reads SYGVQD (reference sequence). V was trimmed by 4 bases and J by 0 bases, leaving 20 bases between them. The CDR3 here is CASSAPLIGATSTDTQYF. CDR3 DNA: TGCGCCAGCAGTGCACCCCTGATAGGGGCAACTAGCACAGATACGCAGTATTTT.

This clone showed up just once. The chain uses TRBV7-8 and TRBJ2-7, with no clear D. Germline V gene sequence: CDR1 SGHVS, CDR2 FQNEAQ. V gave up 5 bases and J gave up 7 bases, with 12 bases separating them. This CDR3 contains 12 residues. The CDR3 sequence: CASSLLLREQYF. DNA of the CDR3: TGTGCCAGCAGCCTTCTCCTACGGGAGCAGTACTTC.

This chain connects TRBV2 to TRBJ1-1; D remains unclear. CDR1 is SNHLY and CDR2 is FYNNEI in the germline V gene. V lost 5 bases to trimming and J lost 1 base, with 8 bases between them. The CDR3 runs 13 residues. The CDR3 reads CASSFGRNTEAFF. Written as DNA, the CDR3 is TGTGCCAGCAGTTTTGGCAGGAACACTGAAGCTTTCTTT.

V gene TRBV30 combines with J gene TRBJ2-2; 8 nucleotides match TRBD2. This CDR3 has 14 amino acids. Trimming took 5 bases from V and 7 from J; bases not matched to a gene: 9. Germline lookup yields CDR1 GTSNPN and CDR2 SVGIG (reference sequence). The CDR3 DNA reads as TGTGCCTGGCGAGCGGGAGTGGAATTCGGGGAGCTGTTTTTT. It is translated as CAWRAGVEFGELFF.

The chain combines TRBV6-4 with TRBJ1-1; TRBD1 might be the D (5 bases). Germline values: CDR1 MRHNA, CDR2 SNTAGT. V was shortened by 8 bases and J by 6 bases, with 19 bases between the two germline ends. This CDR3 comprises 14 residues. The CDR3 region is CASRALTQDPEAFF. The CDR3 DNA is TGTGCCAGCCGGGCCTTAACACAGGACCCTGAAGCTTTCTTT.

The rearrangement uses TRBV7-2 and TRBJ1-2; 10 nucleotides match TRBD1. Germline V gene data show CDR1 as SGHTA and CDR2 as FQGNSA. V lost 5 bases to trimming and J lost 7 bases; unmatched junction nucleotides: 10. There are 15 residues in the CDR3. The CDR3 DNA reads TGTGCCAGCAGCCCGGAGACAGGGGGCAATTTTGGCTACACCTTC. It is translated as CASSPETGGNFGYTF.

The V and J genes are TRBV30 and TRBJ2-7; 8 bases are shared with TRBD2. The V gene end was trimmed by 1 base and the J gene end by 6 bases; junction bases not matched to a gene: 8. From germline, CDR1 is GTSNPN and CDR2 SVGIG (reference sequence). The length of the CDR3 is 14 residues. CDR3 in DNA: TGTGCCTGGAGTGAATCAGCGGGAGTCGGCGAGCAGTACTTC. Amino acid sequence: CAWSESAGVGEQYF.

The rearrangement joins TRBV28 to TRBJ1-2; 12 bases align to TRBD1. Unmatched junction bases numbered 12, after V lost 6 bases and J lost 1 base. The length of the CDR3 is 18 residues. Germline V lookup: CDR1 MDHEN, CDR2 SYDVKM. The CDR3 protein is CASRRPGTGGAGNYGYTF. The CDR3 nucleotides are TGTGCCAGCAGACGCCCCGGGACAGGGGGCGCGGGTAACTATGGCTACACCTTC.

The chain recombines TRBV28 with TRBJ1-1; weak D call: TRBD1 (6 bases). The CDR3 is 11 amino acids. The V end lost 5 bases, the J end lost 6 bases, and 7 bases lay between the germline ends. Germline lookup yields CDR1 MDHEN and CDR2 SYDVKM. The CDR3 DNA follows: TGTGCCAGCAGTGGGGGCTCTGAAGCTTTCTTT. This gives the protein CASSGGSEAFF.

The chain combines TRBV20-1 with TRBJ2-1; D gene unclear. V lost 1 base and J lost 7, with 5 bases in between. Per germline, CDR1 DFQATT and CDR2 SNEGSKA (reference sequence). The CDR3 is made up of 11 amino acids. The CDR3: CSARVQNEQFF. Here the CDR3 DNA reads TGCAGTGCTAGAGTCCAGAATGAGCAGTTCTTC.

The rearrangement uses TRBV30 and TRBJ1-6; D may be TRBD1 (5 bases). This CDR3 region has 13 residues. Germline V CDR1 and CDR2: GTSNPN, SVGIG (reference sequence). Trimming pared 2 bases from V and 10 bases from J, leaving 12 bases between. The CDR3: CAWSFQGWSPLHF. The CDR3 nucleotides are TGTGCCTGGAGTTTCCAGGGCTGGTCACCCCTCCACTTT.